Presented here are 10 T cell receptor beta chains from one specimen sequenced in a study of T cells in Graves' hyperthyroidism and ophthalmopathy. Regions amplified from RNA transcripts were the TCR beta CDR3 regions. The primer set for the first-round RT-PCR of the TCR CDR3 was HTBI. MiXCR, run by TCRdb on the multiplex PCR reads, gives a single entry per CDR3 protein. Of fewer than 700,000 distinct CDR3 sequences listed, under 20% were seen once; the top ten hold around 4%. The sequenced material came from blood. All receptors derive from a woman under 40 with Graves' hyperthyroidism.

As concerns this clonotype: This may arise from a read error, as a much more abundant clone is one base away. Since no conserved phenylalanine or tryptophan closes the CDR3, a read error is the likely cause. This rearrangement joins TRBV20-1 to TRBJ1-1; D is ambiguous. This CDR3 has 14 amino acids. V was shortened by 0 bases and J by 4 bases, with 12 bases between the two germline ends. CDR1 and CDR2 from the germline V gene are DFQATT and SNEGSKA (reference sequence). The CDR3 protein is CSARDRGLLTEAFS. DNA of the CDR3: TGCAGTGCTAGAGATCGCGGCCTTCTCACTGAAGCTTTCTCT.

The sample holds many counts of this clonotype. This chain uses TRBV5-1 with TRBJ1-1, with 7 nucleotides matching TRBD1. The germline V gene has CDR1 SGHRS and CDR2 YFSETQ. V dropped 4 bases and J dropped 0; count of bases not matched to a gene: 9. The CDR3 loop spans 16 amino acids. Here the CDR3 reads CASSPRDRIMNTEAFF. DNA for the CDR3: TGCGCCAGCAGCCCCCGGGACAGAATCATGAACACTGAAGCTTTCTTT.

V gene TRBV9 combines with J gene TRBJ2-1; 9 nucleotides match TRBD2. This CDR3 contains 15 residues. The V gene end was trimmed by 7 bases and the J gene end by 6 bases; junction bases not matched to a gene: 11. CDR1 and CDR2 (germline): SGDLS, YYNGEE. The CDR3 sequence is CASSASGTPLNEQFF. The CDR3 DNA follows: TGTGCCAGCTCCGCTAGCGGGACCCCCCTCAATGAGCAGTTCTTC.

The chain uses TRBV15 and TRBJ1-1; D is perhaps TRBD1 (5 bases). V was clipped by 4 bases and J by 2 bases, with 8 bases between them. Germline loops: CDR1 LNHNV, CDR2 YYDKDF (reference sequence). The CDR3 loop spans 13 amino acids. CDR3 coding DNA: TGTGCCACCAGCATGGACAAAAACACTGAAGCTTTCTTT. Protein sequence: CATSMDKNTEAFF.

This clonotype showed up many times. V and J are TRBV12-3 or TRBV12-4 and TRBJ2-1; possible D gene TRBD2, 5 bases. This CDR3 comprises 13 residues. V lost 3 bases and J lost 9, with 12 bases in between. CDR3 DNA: TGTGCCAGCAGTTTGTCGGGGAAGACTGAGCAGTTCTTC. Protein: CASSLSGKTEQFF.

This clonotype came up a few times. This chain links TRBV13 with TRBJ1-4; 7 bases align to TRBD1. V shed 4 bases, J shed 1 base, and the junction held 9 bases outside the gene matches. Looked up from germline, CDR1 is PRHDT and CDR2 is FYEKMQ (reference sequence). The length of the CDR3 is 17 residues. This chain's CDR3 is CASSSRTGEVTNEKLFF. The CDR3 nucleotides are TGTGCCAGCAGCTCCCGCACAGGGGAAGTAACTAATGAAAAACTGTTTTTT.

This clonotype was detected only a few times. The genes are TRBV7-9 and TRBJ2-5; D remains ambiguous. The CDR3 length is 13 residues. V lost 3 bases and J lost 4, with 9 bases in between. The V gene's germline CDR1 is SEHNR and CDR2 FQNEAQ (reference sequence). This CDR3 is CASSFPPAETQYF. The CDR3 bases are TGTGCCAGCAGCTTTCCCCCTGCAGAGACCCAGTACTTC.

This clonotype has at least ten counts. The V and J genes are TRBV3-1 and TRBJ2-5; 7 bases map to TRBD2. Germline lookup yields CDR1 LGHDT and CDR2 YNNKEL (reference sequence). CDR3 size: 16 residues. Trimming cost V 1 base and J 7 bases; bases outside gene matches: 12. This CDR3 is CASSQGLREIMGTQYF. The CDR3 coding sequence is TGTGCCAGCAGCCAAGGCTTGCGGGAGATTATGGGGACCCAGTACTTC.

This clonotype has a count of ten or more. The rearrangement uses TRBV30 and TRBJ2-7; 10 positions agree with TRBD1. Germline CDR1 is GTSNPN and CDR2 is SVGIG (reference sequence). J was trimmed by 4 bases and V by 7 bases; bases with no gene match: 7. The CDR3 contains 13 residues. This chain's CDR3 is CALKPGQGYEQYF. The CDR3 DNA follows: TGTGCCTTGAAGCCGGGACAGGGGTACGAGCAGTACTTC.

This clonotype came up many times. This rearrangement joins TRBV6-5 to TRBJ2-7, with D perhaps TRBD2 (6 bases). Germline CDR1 MNHEY, CDR2 SVGAGI. CDR3 length: 14 residues. V lost 0 bases to trimming and J lost 5 bases, with 11 bases between them. The CDR3 spells CASSYSGEDHEQYF. The CDR3 coding sequence is TGTGCCAGCAGTTACTCTGGGGAGGACCACGAGCAGTACTTC.